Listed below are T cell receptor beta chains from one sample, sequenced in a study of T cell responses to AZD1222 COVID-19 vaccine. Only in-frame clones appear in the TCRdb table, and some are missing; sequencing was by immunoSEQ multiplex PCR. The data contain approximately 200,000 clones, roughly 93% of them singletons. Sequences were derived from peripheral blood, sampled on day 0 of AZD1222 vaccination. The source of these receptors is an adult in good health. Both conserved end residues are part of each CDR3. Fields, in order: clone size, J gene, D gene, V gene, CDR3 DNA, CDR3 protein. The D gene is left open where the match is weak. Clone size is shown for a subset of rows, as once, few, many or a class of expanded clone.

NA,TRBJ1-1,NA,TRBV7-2,TGTGCCAGCAGCTTAGGGTGGAACACTGAAGCTTTCTTT,CASSLGWNTEAFF
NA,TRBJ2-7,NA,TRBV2,TGTGCCAGCAGCGTCGGGCCGACAAGCTCCTACGAGCAGTACTTC,CASSVGPTSSYEQYF
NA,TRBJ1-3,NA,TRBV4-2,TGTGCCAGCAGCCATACGAGTCTTCCACCTTCTGGAAACACCATATATTTT,CASSHTSLPPSGNTIYF
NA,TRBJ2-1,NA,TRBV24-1,TGTGCCACCAGTGACCCTAGGACGACGGGCGAGGGGGATGGTGAGCAGTTCTTC,CATSDPRTTGEGDGEQFF
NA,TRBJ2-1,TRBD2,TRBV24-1,TGTGCCACCAGTGACCCGACTAGCGGGAGGGCGAGGGAGCAGTTCTTC,CATSDPTSGRAREQFF
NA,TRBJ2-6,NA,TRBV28,TGTGCCACTCTCTCTGGGGCCAACGTCCTGACTTTC,CATLSGANVLTF
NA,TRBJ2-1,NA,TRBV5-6,TGTGCCAGCAGCAACCGATACAGGGCATCCTACAATGAGCAGTTCTTC,CASSNRYRASYNEQFF
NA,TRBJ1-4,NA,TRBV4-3,TGCGCCAGCAGCCGCGAGCGACTGGCTAATGAAAAACTGTTTTTT,CASSRERLANEKLFF
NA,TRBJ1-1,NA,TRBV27,TGTGCCAGCAGCCCGGGGGGAGGGGGCACTGAAGCTTTCTTT,CASSPGGGGTEAFF
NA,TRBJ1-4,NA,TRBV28,TGTGCCAGCAGCCTGGGCCCACGGCGGGCTAATGAAAAACTGTTTTTT,CASSLGPRRANEKLFF
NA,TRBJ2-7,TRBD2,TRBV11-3,TGTGCCAGCAGCTTCGGAGGCGGGAGCTCCTACGAGCAGTACTTC,CASSFGGGSSYEQYF
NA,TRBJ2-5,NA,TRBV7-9,TGTGCCAGCAGCTCGGAAGAGACCCAGTACTTC,CASSSEETQYF
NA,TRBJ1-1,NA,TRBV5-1,TGCGCCAGCAGCTTGGTAATTGAGAACACTGAAGCTTTCTTT,CASSLVIENTEAFF
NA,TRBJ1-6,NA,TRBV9,TGTGCCAGCAGCGTAGGTCGGGGTTCACCCCTCCACTTT,CASSVGRGSPLHF
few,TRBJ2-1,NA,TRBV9,TGTGCCAGCAGGTCGGGAGTCCATCGGGAGCAGTTCTTC,CASRSGVHREQFF
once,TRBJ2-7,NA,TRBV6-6,TGTGCCAGCAGCTCCCGAACCGTTACCTACGAGCAGTACTTC,CASSSRTVTYEQYF
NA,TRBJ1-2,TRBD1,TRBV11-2,TGTGCCAGCAGCGGGACAGGGGCTCCGGGGGGCTACACCTTC,CASSGTGAPGGYTF
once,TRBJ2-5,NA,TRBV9,TGTGCCAGCAGCTCCCTAGGGGGGCAAGAGACCCAGTACTTC,CASSSLGGQETQYF
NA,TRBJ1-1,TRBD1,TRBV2,TGTGCCAGCGGGGCACAGGGGGGTACTGAAGCTTTCTTT,CASGAQGGTEAFF
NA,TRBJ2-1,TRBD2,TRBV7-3,TGTGCCAGCAGCTTGAGCGGGAGGCCCCTCAATGAGCAGTTCTTC,CASSLSGRPLNEQFF
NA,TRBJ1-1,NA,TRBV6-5,TGTGCCAGCAGGAATTCGGGTCTGAACACTGAAGCTTTCTTT,CASRNSGLNTEAFF
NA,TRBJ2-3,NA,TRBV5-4,TGTGCCAGCAGCTTGGCCCCTGGGTTGGGCACAGATACGCAGTATTTT,CASSLAPGLGTDTQYF
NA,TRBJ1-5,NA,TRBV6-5,TGTGCCACTCTGGAGGGGGTCCAGCCCCAGCATTTT,CATLEGVQPQHF
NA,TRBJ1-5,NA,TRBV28,TGTGCCAGCAGCGTTGTAGGTAATCAGCCCCAGCATTTT,CASSVVGNQPQHF
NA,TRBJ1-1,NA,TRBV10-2,TGCGCCAGCAGCCGTAACAGGGTCCTAAGGAACACTGAAGCTTTCTTT,CASSRNRVLRNTEAFF
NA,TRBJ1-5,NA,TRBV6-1,TGTGCCAGCAGTGAAAGACTACTTAGCAATCAGCCCCAGCATTTT,CASSERLLSNQPQHF
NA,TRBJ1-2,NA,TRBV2,TGTGCCAGCAGTCTGGGACGGTGGGATTCTGGCTACACCTTC,CASSLGRWDSGYTF
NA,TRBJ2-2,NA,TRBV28,TGTGCCAGCAGTTTACAGAACCCGGAGGAGCTGTTTTTT,CASSLQNPEELFF
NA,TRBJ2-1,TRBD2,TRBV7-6,TGTGCCAGCAGTCTAAGGCGGGAGGGCTATGAGCAGTTCTTC,CASSLRREGYEQFF
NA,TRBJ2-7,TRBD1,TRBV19,TGTGCCAGTAGTATAGCTGGACAGGGGGCGAGCGAGCAGTACTTC,CASSIAGQGASEQYF
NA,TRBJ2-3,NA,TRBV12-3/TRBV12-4,TGTGCCAGCAGTTTTCGGGCAGATACGCAGTATTTT,CASSFRADTQYF
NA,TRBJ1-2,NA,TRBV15,TGTGCCACCAGCAGAGATCGGGACCTAGGTGGCTACACCTTC,CATSRDRDLGGYTF
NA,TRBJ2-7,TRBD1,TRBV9,TGTGCCAGCAGCAAGGGACAGGGGAACTACGAGCAGTACTTC,CASSKGQGNYEQYF
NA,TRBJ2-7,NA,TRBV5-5,TGTGCCAGCAGCTTGGGGGTGAGCGAGCAGTACTTC,CASSLGVSEQYF
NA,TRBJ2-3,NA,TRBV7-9,TGTGCCAGCAGCCGACAGGTGGGGATGGCAGATACGCAGTATTTT,CASSRQVGMADTQYF
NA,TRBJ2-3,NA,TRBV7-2,TGTGCCAGCAGCTTAGATAGGGAGACCCCTAGCACAGATACGCAGTATTTT,CASSLDRETPSTDTQYF
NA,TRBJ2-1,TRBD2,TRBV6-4,TGTGCCAGCAGCCCGGGAGGATCCTACAATGAGCAGTTCTTC,CASSPGGSYNEQFF
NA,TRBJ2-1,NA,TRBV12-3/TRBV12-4,TGTGCCAGCAGTTTACCGCGGCTTGAGCAGTTCTTC,CASSLPRLEQFF
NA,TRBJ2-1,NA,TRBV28,TGTGCCAGCACCCTAATTCGACAGAACAATGAGCAGTTCTTC,CASTLIRQNNEQFF
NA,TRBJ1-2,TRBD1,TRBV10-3,TGTGCCAGCGGAACCGGGACAGGGACCTATGGCTACACCTTC,CASGTGTGTYGYTF
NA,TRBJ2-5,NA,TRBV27,TGTGCCAGCAGTTTAGGGGCGGTACACCAAGAGACCCAGTACTTC,CASSLGAVHQETQYF
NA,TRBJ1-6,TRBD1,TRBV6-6,TGTGCCACTTCCGGGACAGAAAATTCACCCCTCCACTTT,CATSGTENSPLHF
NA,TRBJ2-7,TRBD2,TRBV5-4,TGTGCCAGCAGCTTGGGACTAGCGGGAGGTTTGTACGAGCAGTACTTC,CASSLGLAGGLYEQYF
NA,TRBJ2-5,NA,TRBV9,TGTGCCAGCAGCCTATCGACACTTCCCCAAGAGACCCAGTACTTC,CASSLSTLPQETQYF
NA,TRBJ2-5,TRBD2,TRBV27,TGTGCCAGCAGTTTATACGGGACTAGCGGGCGAGGGACCCAGTACTTC,CASSLYGTSGRGTQYF
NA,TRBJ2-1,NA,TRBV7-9,TGTGCCAGCAGCGCCCTTGGCGGACTCTACAATGAGCAGTTCTTC,CASSALGGLYNEQFF
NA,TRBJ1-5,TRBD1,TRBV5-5,TGTGCCAGCAGCTTCGGGGACAGGTCGGACCAGCCCCAGCATTTT,CASSFGDRSDQPQHF
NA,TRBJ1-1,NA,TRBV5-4,TGTGCCAGCAGCTTGGGGGCAGGGATGCTGAACACTGAAGCTTTCTTT,CASSLGAGMLNTEAFF
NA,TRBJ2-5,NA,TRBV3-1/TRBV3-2,TGTGCCAGCAGGTCGGGGGAGACCCAGTACTTC,CASRSGETQYF
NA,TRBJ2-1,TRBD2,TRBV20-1,TGCAGTGCTAGTCCCACTAGCGGGAGAGGTAATGAGCAGTTCTTC,CSASPTSGRGNEQFF
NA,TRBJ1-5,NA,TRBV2,TGTGCCAGCAAGACGACTAGTAATCAGCCCCAGCATTTT,CASKTTSNQPQHF
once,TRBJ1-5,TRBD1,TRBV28,TGTGCCAGCAGCCGGACAGGGCCCAATCAGCCCCAGCATTTT,CASSRTGPNQPQHF
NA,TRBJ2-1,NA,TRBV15,TGTGCCACCAGCAGAGATTTGGGGGTTCCCAATGAGCAGTTCTTC,CATSRDLGVPNEQFF
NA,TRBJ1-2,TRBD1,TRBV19,TGTGCCAGTAGTCCAGAGACAGGGTCTGGCTACACCTTC,CASSPETGSGYTF